A single sample gave rise to the 6 T cell receptor beta chains below, sequenced in a study of blood T cells in healthy people across ages. Primers used in a second PCR of roughly 6 to 12 cycles were a sample-barcoded 5' primer and a J-beta primer mix. TCRdb called the 5' RACE reads again in MiXCR, with one record for every CDR3 protein. In the table there are more than 550,000 distinct CDR3 sequences, about 24% of which are singletons. Sequenced material: blood. Receptors were obtained from a man between 70 and 80 years old in good health.

A few counts support this clonotype. The chain couples TRBV12-3 or TRBV12-4 to TRBJ2-1, with a possible D match to TRBD2 (6 bases). V lost 3 bases and J lost 6, with 27 bases in between. This CDR3 comprises 19 residues. The CDR3, as DNA: TGTGCCAGCAGTTTCAGAGCGCTGCGGGGCAGGATAGACGGCAATGAGCAGTTCTTC. Amino acid sequence: CASSFRALRGRIDGNEQFF.

The chain is built from TRBV5-1 and TRBJ2-5, with TRBD2 identical over 7 bases. The J call is doubtful: the DNA matches TRBJ2-1 better. The germline V gene has CDR1 SGHRS and CDR2 YFSETQ. The CDR3 covers 16 residues. CDR3: CASSSIPGLNHNEQFF. CDR3 bases: TGCGCCAGCAGCTCGATCCCGGGACTAAACCACAATGAGCAGTTCTTC.

This clonotype came up a few times. The junction differs from germline at one of its ends, possibly a read error. The V call is TRBV29-1, the J call TRBJ2-1; D possibly uses TRBD1 or TRBD2 (5 bases each). The CDR3 is 16 amino acids. In germline, CDR1 is SQVTM, CDR2 ANQGSEA. The CDR3 reads CSVEDRRSGTGNERFF. The DNA of the CDR3 is TGCAGCGTTGAAGATCGACGGTCAGGGACGGGCAATGAGCGGTTCTTC.

The V gene is TRBV6-6, the J gene TRBJ2-3; maybe TRBD2 (6 bases). V was shortened by 8 bases and J by 0 bases, with 18 bases between the two germline ends. This CDR3 is 16 amino acids long. Germline V gene lookup returns CDR1 MNHNY and CDR2 SVGAGI (reference sequence). Written as DNA, the CDR3 is TGTGCCAGCGATACGCCGGGAGCCTCGAGCACAGATACGCAGTATTTT. It yields the protein CASDTPGASSTDTQYF.

Only a few counts were recorded for this clonotype. The chain recombines TRBV7-9 with TRBJ1-1; tentative D call: TRBD1 (5 bases). Germline V CDR1 and CDR2: SEHNR, FQNEAQ (reference sequence). CDR3 length: 13 amino acids. V lost 6 bases and J 0 bases, leaving 8 bases between the germline ends. CDR3 in DNA: TGTGCCAGCAGAGACAGCATGAACACTGAAGCTTTCTTT. This translates into CASRDSMNTEAFF.

In this sample, this clonotype turned up a few times. The chain carries TRBV24-1 and TRBJ2-1; the match to TRBD2 covers 10 bases. This CDR3 region has 17 residues. J lost 9 bases, V lost 5 bases, and 15 bases had no gene match. CDR1 and CDR2 (germline): KGHDR, SFDVKD. In DNA form, the CDR3 reads TGTGCCACCAGTGCCCCTTACAAGGCTAGCGGGAGTTTTGAGCAGTTCTTC. Protein sequence: CATSAPYKASGSFEQFF.